These T cell receptor beta chains were read from a single sample in a study of graft-versus-host responses after intestinal transplantation. Only in-frame clones appear in the TCRdb table, and some are missing; sequencing was by immunoSEQ multiplex PCR. This table has about 13,000 clones, about 36% appearing once. The sequencing used alloreactive CD4+ T cells from a mixed lymphocyte reaction culture, collected before intestinal transplant. The receptor source for this set is a human patient who received an intestinal transplant. Each CDR3 is given with its conserved first and last residue. Each record gives: clone size, V gene, D gene, J gene, CDR3 protein, CDR3 DNA. The D gene is left open where the match is weak. Expanded clones are given a class, and other clones once, few, many or no size at all.

>-|TRBV7-2|TRBD2|TRBJ2-1
CASSLARGAVYNEQFF
TGTGCCAGCAGCTTAGCGCGGGGGGCGGTCTACAATGAGCAGTTCTTC
>few|TRBV19|TRBD1|TRBJ1-2
CASRSGTGGFYGYTF
TGTGCCAGTAGATCCGGGACAGGGGGTTTTTATGGCTACACCTTC
>-|TRBV18|TRBD1|TRBJ1-4
CASSRGQVSTNEKLFF
TGTGCCAGCTCAAGAGGACAGGTTTCAACTAATGAAAAACTGTTTTTT
>-|TRBV11-3|TRBD1|TRBJ1-2
CASSDRTGQAYGYTF
TGTGCCAGCAGCGATAGAACGGGACAGGCTTATGGCTACACCTTC
>-|TRBV19|-|TRBJ2-1
CASSPRGSSYNEQFF
TGTGCCAGTAGTCCGCGGGGTTCCTCCTACAATGAGCAGTTCTTC
>-|TRBV4-3|TRBD2|TRBJ2-7
CASSQGGGGSTYEQYF
TGCGCCAGCAGCCAAGGAGGCGGGGGTAGTACCTACGAGCAGTACTTC
>few|TRBV11-3|TRBD1|TRBJ1-6
CASSLWDRGNSPLHF
TGTGCCAGCAGCTTGTGGGACAGGGGAAATTCACCCCTCCACTTT
>-|TRBV7-7|-|TRBJ2-5
CASSPGHLQETQYF
TGTGCCAGCAGCCCAGGACACCTCCAAGAGACCCAGTACTTC
>few|TRBV7-2|TRBD1|TRBJ2-1
CASSLGQGYNEQFF
TGTGCCAGCAGCCTGGGACAGGGCTACAATGAGCAGTTCTTC
>few|TRBV6-6|-|TRBJ2-7
CASSQTGVLGEQYF
TGTGCCAGCAGCCAAACAGGTGTTCTAGGCGAGCAGTACTTC
>few|TRBV5-1|-|TRBJ2-3
CASSFSRGAGDTQYF
TGCGCCAGCAGCTTCTCTCGGGGGGCAGGAGATACGCAGTATTTT
>few|TRBV7-2|-|TRBJ2-2
CASSARVAGELFF
TGTGCCAGCAGCGCCAGGGTGGCCGGGGAGCTGTTTTTT
>-|TRBV7-9|-|TRBJ2-7
CASSALYSYEQYF
TGTGCCAGCAGCGCCCTTTACAGCTACGAGCAGTACTTC
>few|TRBV25-1|TRBD1|TRBJ1-6
CASIGQGRSPLHF
TGTGCCAGCATTGGACAGGGACGATCACCCCTCCACTTT
>few|TRBV7-9|TRBD1|TRBJ1-2
CASSTRQGGGYTF
TGTGCCAGCAGCACCCGACAGGGTGGTGGCTACACCTTC
>once|TRBV10-2|TRBD2|TRBJ2-1
CASSEKRGASNEQFF
TGCGCCAGCAGTGAGAAGCGGGGGGCTAGTAATGAGCAGTTCTTC
>-|TRBV11-2|-|TRBJ2-7
CATGVSAIHYEQYF
TGTGCCACGGGAGTGTCTGCTATTCACTACGAGCAGTACTTC
>few|TRBV6-6|-|TRBJ1-1
CASSYRGGNTEAFF
TGTGCCAGCAGTTACAGGGGAGGGAACACTGAAGCTTTCTTT
>few|TRBV6-1|TRBD1|TRBJ1-1
CASSGGQVKRFF
TGTGCCAGCAGTGGGGGACAGGTTAAACGTTTCTTT
>few|TRBV7-2|TRBD2|TRBJ2-2
CASSLWGTSSTGELFF
TGTGCCAGCAGCTTATGGGGGACTAGCAGTACCGGGGAGCTGTTTTTT
>few|TRBV18|-|TRBJ2-6
CASSPLYGGSISGANVLTF
TGTGCCAGCTCACCACTTTATGGGGGCTCGATCTCTGGGGCCAACGTCCTGACTTTC
>-|TRBV27|-|TRBJ1-5
CASSPGTYQPQHF
TGTGCCAGCAGTCCAGGGACATATCAGCCCCAGCATTTT
>-|TRBV7-2|TRBD1|TRBJ1-2
CASSLDSTGQANYGYTF
TGTGCCAGCAGCTTAGATTCCACGGGACAGGCCAACTATGGCTACACCTTC